This T cell receptor beta chain emerged from a study of CD8 T cells in Susac syndrome. Study context: Treatment status at blood draw for the Susac syndrome patients was therapy-naive, corticosteroids, or intravenous immunoglobulin alone. Findings of the study overall: In Susac syndrome, CD4+ T cell repertoires lacked any clonal expansion.

After extraction with the RNeasy kit, about 0.5 to 1 ug of the RNA was reverse transcribed using random hexamers. An immunoSEQ multiplex PCR generated amplified TCR beta CDR3 products spanning 54 Vbeta and 13 Jbeta. TCRdb passed the immunoSEQ multiplex PCR reads through MiXCR, listing each CDR3 protein once. The sample shows 160,000 or so distinct CDR3 sequences, approximately 94% of them seen only once. Trimming stripped 5 bases from V and 8 bases from J, with 16 bases between. Germline V CDR1 and CDR2: DFQATT, SNEGSKA (reference sequence). The CDR3 covers 14 residues. CD8+ and CD4+ T cells were negatively isolated; TEMRA cells were FACS-enriched. Points on this clonotype: Its antigen is undetermined.

This TCR came from a human donor with Susac syndrome. The rearrangement joins TRBV20-1 to TRBJ1-6; D uncertain. Sequences were obtained from CD4+ T cells from PBMCs. DNA for the CDR3: TGCAGTGCTGGGAGGGCGGCTGGGGATTCACCCCTCCACTTT. Translated: CSAGRAAGDSPLHF.